The sequence of this T cell receptor beta chain was determined in a study of blood T cell repertoires in COVID-19. Germline CDR1 PRHDT, CDR2 FYEKMQ (reference sequence). This CDR3 has 17 residues. Losses at the gene ends were 4 bases for V and 3 bases for J; bases not matched to a gene: 6. This clone has a single count. Original handling: From reference gene primer amplification, estimates of nucleated cell counts were derived. Assay used: immunoSEQ multiplex PCR; TCRdb lists only in-frame clones, some missing. Clonal size and the V and J genes are those of that table, whereas D and trimming came from the DNA. The sample comprises more than 150,000 clones, roughly 80% of which are singletons, and about 4.9% rests with the top ten.

Sequenced: peripheral blood. The chain combines TRBV13 with TRBJ2-3; TRBD2 agrees at 14 bases. The clonotype comes from a woman in her thirties with acute or convalescent COVID-19. CDR3 sequence reads: CASSSGLAGEVTDTQYF. DNA of the CDR3: TGTGCCAGCAGCTCGGGACTAGCGGGAGAGGTTACAGATACGCAGTATTTT.